The clone carrying this T cell receptor (beta chain) was counted only a few times. Its specificity is unknown. Expressed TCRB transcripts were sequenced because the isolated RNA had all been reverse transcribed beforehand. The repertoire was sequenced with immunoSEQ multiplex PCR; TCRdb's copy has only in-frame clones and lacks some. The sample lists approximately 150,000 clones; around 9% were seen once. This sample is part of a study of beta chain features in type 1 diabetes. Study outcomes and limitations: Type 1 diabetes patients had TCRB CDR3s that were shorter (moderately but significantly so) in all four CD4+ subsets. Within the patient group, naive, central memory and Treg TCRB repertoires appeared more similar to each other than within healthy donors.

Specimen: central memory CD4+ T cells from blood. The sequence derives from a man in his thirties or forties with type 1 diabetes.

CDR3 sequence: CASSWGTGQETQYF. CDR3 sequence (DNA): TGCGCCAGCAGCTGGGGGACAGGACAAGAGACCCAGTACTTC. The V gene is TRBV5-1, the J gene TRBJ2-5; 8 positions agree with TRBD1. CDR3 size: 14 residues. J was trimmed by 2 bases and V by 3 bases; bases with no gene match: 3. Germline V CDR1 and CDR2: SGHRS, YFSETQ.